The clone carrying this TCR beta chain was seen a single time. Antigen unknown. Here immunoSEQ multiplex PCR was the method, and the copy in TCRdb shows in-frame clones only, minus some. The data contain a few hundred thousand clones, 90% to 97% of them seen just once; the ten biggest clones take up less than 0.35%. Trimming shortened V by 0 bases and J by 5 bases, and 14 bases separated the two germline ends. Germline values: CDR1 SGHRS, CDR2 YFSETQ. The CDR3 totals 15 residues. The source of the sample is a study of shared clonotypes between healthy human individuals. Notes on the study in general: Since donors were few, the genetic and exposure-history diversity represented was limited.

Sequencing input: memory CD8+ T cells sorted from blood. Subset denoted: CD45RO+ cells pooled with CCR7-negative TemRA cells. This TCR came from a man younger than 40 in good health. This sequence joins TRBV5-1 and TRBJ2-5; D is perhaps TRBD1 (6 bases). The chain's CDR3 is CASSLEATGLETQYF. As DNA, the CDR3 is TGCGCCAGCAGCTTGGAGGCAACAGGGTTGGAGACCCAGTACTTC.